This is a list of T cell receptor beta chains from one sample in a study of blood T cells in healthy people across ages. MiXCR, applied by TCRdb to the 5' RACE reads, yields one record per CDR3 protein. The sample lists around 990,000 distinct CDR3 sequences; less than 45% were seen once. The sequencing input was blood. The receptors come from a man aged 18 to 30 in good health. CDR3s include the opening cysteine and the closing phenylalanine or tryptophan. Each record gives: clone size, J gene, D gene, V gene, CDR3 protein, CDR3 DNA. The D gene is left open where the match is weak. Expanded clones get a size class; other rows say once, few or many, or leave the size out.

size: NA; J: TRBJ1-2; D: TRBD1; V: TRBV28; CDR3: CASSLRDRGLGYTF; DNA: TGTGCCAGCAGTTTACGGGACAGGGGGCTTGGCTACACCTTC
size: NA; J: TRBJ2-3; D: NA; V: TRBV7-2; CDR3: CASSLALGLADTQYF; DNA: TGTGCCAGCAGCTTAGCCTTGGGGTTGGCAGATACGCAGTATTTT
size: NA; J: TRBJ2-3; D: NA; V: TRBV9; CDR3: CASSVAAFTDTQYF; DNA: TGTGCCAGCAGCGTAGCGGCCTTTACAGATACGCAGTATTTT
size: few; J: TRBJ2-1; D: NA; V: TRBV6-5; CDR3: CASSLRYAGTYNEQFF; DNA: TGTGCCAGCAGCCTCAGATACGCGGGGACCTACAATGAGCAGTTCTTC
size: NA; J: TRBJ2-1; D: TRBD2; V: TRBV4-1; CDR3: CASSRLAGGLNEQFF; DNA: TGCGCCAGCAGCCGGCTAGCGGGGGGGCTCAATGAGCAGTTCTTC
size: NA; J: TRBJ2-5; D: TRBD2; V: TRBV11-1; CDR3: CASTRLAGGPGETQYF; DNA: TGTGCCAGCACCAGACTAGCGGGAGGGCCAGGAGAGACCCAGTACTTC
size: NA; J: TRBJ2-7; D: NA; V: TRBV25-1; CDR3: CASSESVGGYEQYF; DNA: TGTGCCAGCAGTGAATCCGTTGGGGGCTACGAGCAGTACTTC
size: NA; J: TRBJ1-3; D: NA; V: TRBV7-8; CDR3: CASSTGPGNTIYF; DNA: TGTGCCAGCAGCACGGGGCCTGGAAACACCATATATTTT
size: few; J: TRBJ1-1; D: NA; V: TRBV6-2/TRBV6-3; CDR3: CASRDVNTEAFF; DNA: TGTGCCAGCAGGGACGTCAACACTGAAGCTTTCTTT
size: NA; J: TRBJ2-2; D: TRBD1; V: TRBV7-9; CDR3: CANSLNRGLRTGELFF; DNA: TGTGCCAACAGCCTCAACAGGGGGCTGCGGACCGGGGAGCTGTTTTTT
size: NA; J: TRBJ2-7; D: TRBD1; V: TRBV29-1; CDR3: CSVKDGQGEQYF; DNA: TGCAGCGTTAAAGACGGACAGGGCGAGCAGTACTTC
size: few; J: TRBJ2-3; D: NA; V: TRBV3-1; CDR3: CASSQDRLQHPLQYF; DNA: TGTGCCAGCAGCCAAGATAGGCTCCAGCACCCGCTGCAGTATTTT
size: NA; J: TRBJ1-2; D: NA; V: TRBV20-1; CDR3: CSASEGPYNYGHTF; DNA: TGCAGTGCTAGCGAGGGTCCCTACAACTATGGCCACACCTTC